Detailed here is one T cell receptor beta chain. Its antigen is undetermined. Germline V CDR1 and CDR2: SGHNT, YYREEE (reference sequence). V trimming: 4 bases; J trimming: 4 bases; junction bases outside the gene matches: 7. This CDR3 has 15 amino acids. Clones were read by immunoSEQ multiplex PCR, and TCRdb kept only the in-frame ones, dropping some. In the table there are some 97,000 clones, more than 85% of which are singletons. This sample was taken from a study of graft-versus-host responses after intestinal transplantation. Study at large: Transplant recipients had multivisceral, liver-intestinal, or isolated intestinal grafts. All recipients got anti-thymocyte globulin induction, then tacrolimus and steroids for 2 to 3 years. Regarding the study as a whole: The study found high graft-versus-host to host-versus-graft clonal ratios in allografts of patients with graft-donor T cell macrochimerism. Circulating GvH clone levels at their peak were associated with HvG declines (early post-transplant).

The clonotype comes from a human donor who was the organ donor for an intestinal transplant. The rearrangement joins TRBV5-4 to TRBJ1-3, with TRBD1 identical over 8 bases. Sequencing was performed on unstimulated CD4+ T cells sorted from spleen or lymph node cells, taken before transplant. CDR3 amino acids: CASSPDRGGGNTIYF. CDR3 nucleotides: TGTGCCAGCAGCCCAGACAGGGGAGGAGGAAACACCATATATTTT.